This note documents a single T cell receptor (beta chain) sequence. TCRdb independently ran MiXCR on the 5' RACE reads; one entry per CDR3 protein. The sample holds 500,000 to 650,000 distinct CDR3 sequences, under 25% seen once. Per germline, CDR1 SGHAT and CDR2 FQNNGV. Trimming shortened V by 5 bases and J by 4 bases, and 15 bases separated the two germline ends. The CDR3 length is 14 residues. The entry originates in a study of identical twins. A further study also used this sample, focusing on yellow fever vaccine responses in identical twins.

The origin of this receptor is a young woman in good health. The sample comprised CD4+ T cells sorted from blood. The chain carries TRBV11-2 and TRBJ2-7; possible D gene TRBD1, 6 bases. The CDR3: CASSRTEPTYEQYF. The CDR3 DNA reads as TGTGCCAGCAGCCGGACAGAGCCTACTTACGAGCAGTACTTC.